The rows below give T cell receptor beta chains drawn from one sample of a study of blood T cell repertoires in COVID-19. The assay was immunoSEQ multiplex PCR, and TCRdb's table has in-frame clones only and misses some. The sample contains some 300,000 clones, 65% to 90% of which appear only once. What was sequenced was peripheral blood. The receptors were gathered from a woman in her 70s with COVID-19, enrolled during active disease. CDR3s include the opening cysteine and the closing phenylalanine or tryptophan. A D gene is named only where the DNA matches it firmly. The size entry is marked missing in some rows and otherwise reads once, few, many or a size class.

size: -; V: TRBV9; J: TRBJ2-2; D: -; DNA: TGTGCCAGCAGCGTACAGGGGATGGCCGGGGAGCTGTTTTTT; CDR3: CASSVQGMAGELFF
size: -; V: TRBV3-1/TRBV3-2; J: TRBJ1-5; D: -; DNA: TGTGCCAGCAGCCAGGGGGGTCCAAATAGCAATCAGCCCCAGCATTTT; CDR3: CASSQGGPNSNQPQHF
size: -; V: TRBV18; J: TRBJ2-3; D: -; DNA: TGTGCCAGCTCACCCCGGGATAGACAGGCTTCCACAGATACGCAGTATTTT; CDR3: CASSPRDRQASTDTQYF
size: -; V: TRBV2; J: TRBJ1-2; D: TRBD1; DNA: TGTGCCAGCAGTTCACAGGGGGAGAACTATGGCTACACCTTC; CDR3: CASSSQGENYGYTF
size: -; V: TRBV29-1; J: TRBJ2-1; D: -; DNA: TGCAGCGTCGGGTCTTGGACTATCGGGTACAATGAGCAGTTCTTC; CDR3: CSVGSWTIGYNEQFF
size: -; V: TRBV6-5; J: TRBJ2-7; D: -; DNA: TGTGCCAGCAGTTACGGCTGGGGCCCAAGCTCCTACGAGCAGTACTTC; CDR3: CASSYGWGPSSYEQYF
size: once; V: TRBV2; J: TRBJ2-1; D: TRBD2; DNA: TGTGCCAGCAGCCCAAGGACTAGCGGGTCTTTCCCCTCCCCCTACAATGAGCAGTTCTTC; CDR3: CASSPRTSGSFPSPYNEQFF
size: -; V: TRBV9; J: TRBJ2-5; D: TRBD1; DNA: TGTGCCAGCAGCGTAGAAGGGGGCTGGGAGACCCAGTACTTC; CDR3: CASSVEGGWETQYF
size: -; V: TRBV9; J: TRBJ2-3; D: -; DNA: TGTGCCAGCAGCGGCACCTTGACTAGTTTGTCCACAGATACGCAGTATTTT; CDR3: CASSGTLTSLSTDTQYF
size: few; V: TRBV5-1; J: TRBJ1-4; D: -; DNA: TGCGCCAGCAGCCTCGGGACTGCCGTGGGGGAAAAACTGTTTTTT; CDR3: CASSLGTAVGEKLFF
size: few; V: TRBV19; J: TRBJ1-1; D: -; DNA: TGTGCCAGTAGGAGGGATCGCGACACTGAAGCTTTCTTT; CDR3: CASRRDRDTEAFF
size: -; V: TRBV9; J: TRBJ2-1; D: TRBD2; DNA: TGTGCCAGCAGCCCGCGAGCGGGGGCGAGCTCCTACAATGAGCAGTTCTTC; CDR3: CASSPRAGASSYNEQFF
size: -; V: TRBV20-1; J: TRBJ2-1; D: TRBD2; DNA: TGCAGTGCTAGTGGCGGGGGGGGCTACAATGAGCAGTTCTTC; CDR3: CSASGGGGYNEQFF
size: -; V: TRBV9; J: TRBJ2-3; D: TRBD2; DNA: TGTGCCAGCAGCCCTCGGACTAGCGGGGGTACAGATACGCAGTATTTT; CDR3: CASSPRTSGGTDTQYF
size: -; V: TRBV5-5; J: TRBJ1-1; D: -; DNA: TGTGCCAGCAGCTTCGACATCGACACTGAAGCTTTCTTT; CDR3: CASSFDIDTEAFF
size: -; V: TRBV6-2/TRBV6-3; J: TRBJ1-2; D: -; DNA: TGTGCCAGCAGTTCGCGTTCAGACGGGGGAGGAGGCTACACCTTC; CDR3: CASSSRSDGGGGYTF
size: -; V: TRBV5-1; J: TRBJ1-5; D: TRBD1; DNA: TGCGCCAGCAGCGCGGGGACAGGTGCCCAGCCCCAGCATTTT; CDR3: CASSAGTGAQPQHF
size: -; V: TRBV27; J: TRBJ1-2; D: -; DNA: TGTGCCAGCGCTCACCTGGCAGGTAACGGCTACACCTTC; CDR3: CASAHLAGNGYTF
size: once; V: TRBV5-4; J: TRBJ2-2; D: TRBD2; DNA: TGTGCCAGCAACACGGAGGGACTAGCGGGGAACGGCGGGGAGCTGTTTTTT; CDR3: CASNTEGLAGNGGELFF
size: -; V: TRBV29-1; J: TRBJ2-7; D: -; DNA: TGCAGCGTTGTTCTCACAAGCGTCTCCTACGAGCAGTACTTC; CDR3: CSVVLTSVSYEQYF
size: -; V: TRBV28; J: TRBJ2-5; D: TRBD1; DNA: TGTGCCAGCAGTGGACCCGGACAGGGGGCAGGCGAGACCCAGTACTTC; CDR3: CASSGPGQGAGETQYF
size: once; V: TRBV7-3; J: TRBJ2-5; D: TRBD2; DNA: TGTGCCAGCAGCTTAACGGGGGGACTAGCGGAGACCCAGTACTTC; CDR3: CASSLTGGLAETQYF
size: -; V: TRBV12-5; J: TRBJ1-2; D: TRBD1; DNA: TGTGCTAGTGGCTGGATCCGGGACAGGGCCTTTGGCTATGGCTACACCTTC; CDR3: CASGWIRDRAFGYGYTF
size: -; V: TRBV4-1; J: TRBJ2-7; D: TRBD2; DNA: TGCGCCAGCAGCCAGAACCGGGGGGCCTACGAGCAGTACTTC; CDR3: CASSQNRGAYEQYF